This T cell receptor (beta chain) is from a study of blood T cell repertoires in COVID-19. Overall study: T cells, B-cell-depleted T cells, or PBMCs supplied cDNA or gDNA.

Cohorts were determined from participant-reported clinical history. Among Cohort 3 donors, those recovered had two negative PCRs, clearance, or symptom resolution. The CDR3 extends over 15 amino acids. CDR1 and CDR2 (germline): MDHEN, SYDVKM. V was shortened by 6 bases and J by 7 bases, with 18 bases between the two germline ends. In the authors' methods: Estimated nucleated cell counts came from reference gene primer amplification. Measured with immunoSEQ multiplex PCR; TCRdb has only the in-frame clones, and not every one. V and J calls and clone size follow that table, whereas D and trimming were derived from the DNA. The sample holds 300,000 to 400,000 clones, more than 80% seen once.

The genes are TRBV28 and TRBJ2-2, with D unresolved. This TCR came from a man aged 18 to 29 who had recovered from COVID-19. The sequencing input was PBMCs or T cells enriched from blood (not recorded which). The CDR3 nucleotides are TGTGCCAGCAGGTCCCCCTGGCCAGGCCACGGGGAGCTGTTTTTT. The encoded protein is CASRSPWPGHGELFF.